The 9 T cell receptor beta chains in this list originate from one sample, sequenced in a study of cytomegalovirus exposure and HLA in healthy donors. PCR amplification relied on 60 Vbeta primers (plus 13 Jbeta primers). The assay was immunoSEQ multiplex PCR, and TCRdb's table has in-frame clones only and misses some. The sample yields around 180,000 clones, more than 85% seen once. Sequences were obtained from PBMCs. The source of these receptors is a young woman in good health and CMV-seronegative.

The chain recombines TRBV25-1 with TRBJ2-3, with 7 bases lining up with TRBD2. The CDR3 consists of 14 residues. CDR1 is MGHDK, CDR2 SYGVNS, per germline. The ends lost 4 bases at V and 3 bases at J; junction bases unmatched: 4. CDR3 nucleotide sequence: TGTGCCAGCAGTGTCTTGGGGGGGACAGATACGCAGTATTTT. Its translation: CASSVLGGTDTQYF.

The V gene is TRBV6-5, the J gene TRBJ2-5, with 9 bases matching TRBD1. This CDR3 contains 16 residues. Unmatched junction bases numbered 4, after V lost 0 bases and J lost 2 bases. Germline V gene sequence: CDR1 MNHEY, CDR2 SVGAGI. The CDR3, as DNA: TGTGCCAGCAGTTACTCGAAGGGACAGGGTCAAGAGACCCAGTACTTC. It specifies CASSYSKGQGQETQYF.

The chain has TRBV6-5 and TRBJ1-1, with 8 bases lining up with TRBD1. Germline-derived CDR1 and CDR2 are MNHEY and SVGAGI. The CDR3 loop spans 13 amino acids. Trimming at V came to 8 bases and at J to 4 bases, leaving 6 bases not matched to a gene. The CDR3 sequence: CASAQGAITEAFF. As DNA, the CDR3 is TGTGCCAGCGCGCAGGGGGCGATCACTGAAGCTTTCTTT.

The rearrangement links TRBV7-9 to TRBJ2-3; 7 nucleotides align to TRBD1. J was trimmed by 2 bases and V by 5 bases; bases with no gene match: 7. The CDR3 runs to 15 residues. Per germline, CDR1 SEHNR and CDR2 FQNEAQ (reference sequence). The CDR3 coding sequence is TGTGCCAGCAGCCTACGGACAGGAGACACAGATACGCAGTATTTT. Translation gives CASSLRTGDTDTQYF. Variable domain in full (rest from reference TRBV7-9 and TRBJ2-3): DTGVSQNPRHKITKRGQNVTFRCDPISEHNRLYWYRQTLGQGPEFLTYFQNEAQLEKSRLLSDRFSAERPKGSFSTLEIQRTEQGDSAMYLCASSLRTGDTDTQYFGPGTRLTVL.

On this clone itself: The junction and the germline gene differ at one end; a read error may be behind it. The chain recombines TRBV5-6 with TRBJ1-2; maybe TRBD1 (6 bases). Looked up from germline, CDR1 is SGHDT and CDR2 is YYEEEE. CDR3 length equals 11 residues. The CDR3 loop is CVSSLEGVDTF. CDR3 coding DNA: TGTGTCAGCAGCTTGGAGGGGGTCGACACCTTC. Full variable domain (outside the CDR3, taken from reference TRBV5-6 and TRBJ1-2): DAGVTQSPTHLIKTRGQQVTLRCSPKSGHDTVSWYQQALGQGPQFIFQYYEEEERQRGNFPDRFSGHQFPNYSSELNVNALLLGDSALYLCVSSLEGVDTFGSGTRLTVV.

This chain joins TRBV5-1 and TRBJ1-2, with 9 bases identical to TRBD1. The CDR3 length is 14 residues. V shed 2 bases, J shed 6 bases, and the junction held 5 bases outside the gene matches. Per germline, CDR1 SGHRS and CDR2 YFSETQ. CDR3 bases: TGCGCCAGCAGCTTAGTACAGGGGGCACATGGCTACACCTTC. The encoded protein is CASSLVQGAHGYTF.

CDR3 amino acids: CASSRTGGLYGYTF. CDR3 nucleotide sequence: TGTGCCAGCAGTCGGACAGGGGGCTTGTATGGCTACACCTTC. The rearrangement links TRBV6-5 to TRBJ1-2, with 11 bases identical to TRBD1. The germline V gene encodes CDR1 MNHEY and CDR2 SVGAGI. The CDR3 extends over 14 amino acids. The trim removed 5 bases at V and 5 bases at J, leaving 4 bases unmatched.

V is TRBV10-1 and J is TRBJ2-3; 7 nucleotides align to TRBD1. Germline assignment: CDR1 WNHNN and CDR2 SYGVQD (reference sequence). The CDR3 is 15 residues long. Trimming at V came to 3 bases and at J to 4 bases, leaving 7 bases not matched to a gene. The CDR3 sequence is CASSDRGRGADTQYF. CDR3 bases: TGCGCCAGCAGTGACAGGGGGAGAGGGGCAGATACGCAGTATTTT.

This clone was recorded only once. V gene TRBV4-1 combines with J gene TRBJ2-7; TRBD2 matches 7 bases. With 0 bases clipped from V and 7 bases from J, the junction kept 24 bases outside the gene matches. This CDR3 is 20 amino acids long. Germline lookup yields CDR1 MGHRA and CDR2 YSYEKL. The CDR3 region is CASSQEAGSGGSLGGREQYF. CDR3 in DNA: TGCGCCAGCAGCCAAGAAGCGGGAAGTGGTGGCTCACTAGGTGGCAGGGAGCAGTACTTC.